Each of the 25 T cell receptor beta chains below was sequenced from the same sample in a study of T-cell reconstitution after alpha-beta-depleted transplantation in children (dated by TCRdb to 2015 to 2016). The library was made by PCR. Sequenced using an Illumina HiSeq 2500. To normalize quantification of the TCRbeta repertoire, the TCR libraries were built with molecular barcoding that relied on unique molecular identifiers. The public reads were reprocessed in TCRdb via fastp at Q25 and MiXCR, keeping in-frame beta chains. Here each entry gathers all rows of one CDR3 protein and keeps the most common genes and DNA. Within this sample are some 16,000 distinct CDR3 sequences, with 4.5% to 6.5% of them counted one time only. Clones ranked in the top ten supply 6.5% to 8.5% of the sample. Sample treatment or condition, as interpreted from the label and publication: allogeneic hematopoietic cell transplantation with graft depleted of TCRalphabeta T cells and CD19 B cells.

The source material was PBMCs, sampled before TCRalphabeta/CD19-depleted stem cell transplant. All receptors come from a boy under 18 with acute lymphoblastic leukemia, due to receive a stem cell transplant.

In its sample, this clonotype was seen many times. The chain uses TRBV19 and TRBJ1-1; no definite D call. V lost 3 bases to trimming and J lost 4 bases, with 24 bases between them. The CDR3 has 18 residues. Germline V gives CDR1 LNHDA, CDR2 SQIVND (reference sequence). The CDR3 bases are TGTGCCAGTAGTATTTTCTCCAATAACGTTAAGGGTATCACTGAAGCTTTCTTT. This translates into CASSIFSNNVKGITEAFF.

At least ten counts were recorded for this clonotype. The V and J genes are TRBV4-3 and TRBJ1-2; possibly TRBD1 for D (5 bases). V lost 2 bases to trimming and J lost 3 bases, with 13 bases between them. CDR1 LGHNA and CDR2 YSLEER come from the germline V gene. This CDR3 comprises 15 residues. CDR3 in amino acids: CASSQHSSGDYGYTF. The CDR3 nucleotides read TGCGCCAGCAGCCAACACTCCTCGGGGGACTATGGCTACACCTTC.

This clonotype has a count of ten or more. V and J are TRBV4-2 and TRBJ2-7; 11 bases fit TRBD2. This CDR3 has 18 amino acids. J gave up 1 base and V 0 bases, and 8 bases lay outside the gene matches. Germline CDR1 reads LGHNA; CDR2 reads YNFKEQ. CDR3 in amino acids: CASSQEESGTSGSYEQYF. The DNA of the CDR3 is TGTGCCAGCAGCCAAGAAGAGTCCGGGACTAGCGGTTCCTACGAGCAGTACTTC.

This clonotype appeared many times. The V gene is TRBV3-1, the J gene TRBJ2-1, with unresolved D. The length of the CDR3 is 14 residues. Germline V gene data show CDR1 as LGHDT and CDR2 as YNNKEL (reference sequence). V was clipped by 2 bases and J by 7 bases, with 12 bases between them. In DNA form, the CDR3 reads TGTGCCAGCAGCCAAATGGTGGAGTCGAATGAGCAGTTCTTC. Protein sequence: CASSQMVESNEQFF.

This clonotype was detected many times. This rearrangement joins TRBV7-2 to TRBJ1-1, with TRBD1 identical over 8 bases. Germline lookup yields CDR1 SGHTA and CDR2 FQGNSA. V dropped 5 bases and J dropped 5; count of bases not matched to a gene: 7. This CDR3 comprises 14 residues. The CDR3 is CASSDTGGETEAFF. The DNA of the CDR3 is TGTGCCAGCAGCGATACAGGGGGGGAGACTGAAGCTTTCTTT.

This clonotype was detected many times. This chain links TRBV5-1 with TRBJ2-6; D is unresolved. CDR1 SGHRS and CDR2 YFSETQ come from the germline V gene. The ends were cut back, 4 bases at V and 2 bases at J, with 7 bases in the middle. The CDR3 extends over 14 amino acids. The CDR3 DNA reads TGCGCCAGCAGCCCGCTCGCTGGGGCCAACGTCCTGACTTTC. Translated, it gives CASSPLAGANVLTF.

This clonotype has ten or more counts. V and J are TRBV7-9 and TRBJ2-5; TRBD1 or TRBD2 may be the D gene (5 bases each). The germline CDR1 and CDR2 sequences are SEHNR and FQNEAQ (reference sequence). The length of the CDR3 is 14 residues. Trimming took 2 bases from V and 5 from J, leaving 12 bases between them. CDR3 protein: CASSLSEGTETQYF. The CDR3 region has the DNA TGTGCCAGCAGCTTATCCGAGGGGACGGAGACCCAGTACTTC.

In this sample, this clonotype turned up many times. J is TRBJ2-7 and V is TRBV7-2, with 8 bases that match TRBD2. Trimming took 0 bases from V and 5 from J; bases not matched to a gene: 3. Germline V CDR1 and CDR2: SGHTA, FQGNSA. The CDR3 has 14 residues. This CDR3 is CASSLAGLAHEQYF. Written as DNA, the CDR3 is TGTGCCAGCAGCTTAGCAGGACTAGCCCACGAGCAGTACTTC.

This clonotype was picked up many times. The chain has TRBV7-2 and TRBJ1-1; no definite D call. V was shortened by 3 bases and J by 2 bases, with 13 bases between the two germline ends. Germline V gene data show CDR1 as SGHTA and CDR2 as FQGNSA. The CDR3 consists of 15 residues. CDR3 sequence (DNA): TGTGCCAGCAGCTTTCCGGTCGTCACTAACACTGAAGCTTTCTTT. Its translation: CASSFPVVTNTEAFF.

This clonotype was counted ten times or more. V and J are TRBV5-1 and TRBJ2-7, with D possibly being TRBD2 (6 bases). V shed 4 bases and J shed 4 bases, with 15 bases lying between them. Germline V gene lookup returns CDR1 SGHRS and CDR2 YFSETQ. The CDR3 extends over 14 amino acids. CDR3 in DNA: TGCGCCAGCAGCCTCATCACGGCGGGGTACGAGCAGTACTTC. It encodes CASSLITAGYEQYF.

There are many counts of this clonotype. The J gene is TRBJ2-7, the V gene TRBV12-3 or TRBV12-4, with 7 bases identical to TRBD2. V lost 3 bases and J lost 7; bases outside the gene matches: 9. This CDR3 is 14 amino acids long. CDR3 loop: CASSLGGDVWEQYF. For the CDR3, the DNA is TGTGCCAGCAGTTTGGGGGGGGACGTCTGGGAGCAGTACTTC.

This clonotype qualifies as medium-sized. The chain joins TRBV12-3 or TRBV12-4 to TRBJ2-7; 8 bases are shared with TRBD1. The CDR3 has 14 residues. V shed 5 bases and J 5 bases; nucleotides not matched to a gene: 8. CDR3 nucleotide sequence: TGTGCCAGCAGTCGGACAGGGCCTGGGGACGAGCAGTACTTC. Its protein is CASSRTGPGDEQYF.

V is TRBV6-2 or TRBV6-3 and J is TRBJ2-1; either TRBD1 or TRBD2 may supply D (5 bases each). Per the germline V gene, CDR1 is MNHEY and CDR2 is SVGEGT. The CDR3 contains 13 residues. V was pared by 1 base and J by 10 bases, with 11 bases between. The CDR3 DNA is TGTGCCAGCAGTTACTTACCAGGGAGCGAGCAGTTCTTC. Translated, it gives CASSYLPGSEQFF.

The sample holds many counts of this clonotype. This chain links TRBV7-9 with TRBJ2-5; no firm D call. The CDR3 is 13 amino acids. CDR1 and CDR2 from the germline V gene are SEHNR and FQNEAQ (reference sequence). Trimming pared 7 bases from V and 2 bases from J, leaving 11 bases between. The DNA of the CDR3 is TGTGCCAGCAATCAACAGATACAAGAGACCCAGTACTTC. Its translation is CASNQQIQETQYF.

The rearrangement links TRBV4-2 to TRBJ1-3; no reliable D call. V was clipped by 4 bases and J by 2 bases, with 6 bases between them. The CDR3 is 13 residues long. Per the germline V gene, CDR1 is LGHNA and CDR2 is YNFKEQ. In DNA form, the CDR3 reads TGTGCCAGCAGCCCAACAACTGGAAACACCATATATTTT. This gives the protein CASSPTTGNTIYF.

This clonotype was counted at least ten times. The J gene is TRBJ2-2, the V gene TRBV4-1; TRBD2 is a possible D gene (5 bases). Germline V gives CDR1 MGHRA, CDR2 YSYEKL. Trimming stripped 0 bases from V and 5 bases from J, with 7 bases between. The CDR3 has 14 residues. In DNA, the CDR3 is TGCGCCAGCAGCCAAGATCCGGGGACCGGGGAGCTGTTTTTT. It translates to CASSQDPGTGELFF.

Sample share makes this clonotype medium-sized. The CDR3 reads CASSRGGNTEAFF. The CDR3 nucleotides read TGTGCCAGCAGCCGCGGCGGGAACACTGAAGCTTTCTTT. This rearrangement joins TRBV12-3 or TRBV12-4 to TRBJ1-1, with D hard to call. The V end was cut by 6 bases, the J end by 1 base, with 9 bases between. The CDR3 loop spans 13 amino acids.

By sample fraction, this clonotype is medium-sized. This chain links TRBV4-1 with TRBJ1-2; TRBD1 might be the D (5 bases). CDR3 length equals 15 residues. Trimming shortened V by 4 bases and J by 0 bases, and 12 bases separated the two germline ends. The germline CDR1 and CDR2 sequences are MGHRA and YSYEKL. For the CDR3, the DNA is TGCGCCAGCAGCCTGACGGGGCTTACTAACTATGGCTACACCTTC. It encodes CASSLTGLTNYGYTF.

This clonotype was recorded at least ten times. The genes are TRBV20-1 and TRBJ1-1; a weak D match, TRBD1 (6 bases). Between the trimmed V and J ends, which lost 1 base and 1 base, there was a span of 16 bases. From germline, CDR1 is DFQATT and CDR2 SNEGSKA (reference sequence). The CDR3 is made up of 16 amino acids. The CDR3 nucleotides are TGCAGTGCTAGAGTCCGGGACAACTATTGGAACACTGAAGCTTTCTTT. Protein product: CSARVRDNYWNTEAFF.

This clonotype was counted ten times or more. CDR3 sequence (DNA): TGTGCCAGCAGCCCCACTTTGAGGACTGAAGCTTTCTTT. Protein: CASSPTLRTEAFF. The rearrangement joins TRBV7-2 to TRBJ1-1; no clear D. CDR1 SGHTA and CDR2 FQGNSA come from the germline V gene. The CDR3 contains 13 residues. Trimming removed 5 bases at V and 5 bases at J, with 12 bases between. Variable domain in full (rest from reference TRBV7-2 and TRBJ1-1): GAGVSQSPSNKVTEKGKDVELRCDPISGHTALYWYRQSLGQGLEFLIYFQGNSAPDKSGLPSDRFSAERTGGSVSTLTIQRTQQEDSAVYLCASSPTLRTEAFFGQGTRLTVV.

The table lists this clonotype with many counts. The chain recombines TRBV4-1 with TRBJ1-2, with no clear D. Germline V lookup: CDR1 MGHRA, CDR2 YSYEKL. CDR3 length: 15 amino acids. Between the trimmed V and J ends, which lost 1 base and 4 bases, there was a span of 13 bases. This CDR3 reads CASSQAIAGAYGYTF. CDR3 DNA: TGCGCCAGCAGCCAAGCTATCGCAGGAGCCTATGGCTACACCTTC.

By share, this clonotype counts as medium-sized (0.01 to 0.1%). The genes are TRBV10-2 and TRBJ2-1, with D perhaps matching TRBD2 (6 bases). Germline lookup yields CDR1 WSHSY and CDR2 SAAADI. The CDR3 length is 15 residues. Trimming took 6 bases from V and 3 from J, leaving 15 bases between them. The CDR3 sequence: CASRVREEIYNEQFF. CDR3 nucleotides: TGCGCCAGCAGAGTCAGGGAGGAGATCTACAATGAGCAGTTCTTC.

This clonotype was recorded many times. The chain joins TRBV7-9 to TRBJ2-1; the D gene could be TRBD1 or TRBD2 (6 bases each). Germline assignment: CDR1 SEHNR and CDR2 FQNEAQ (reference sequence). Trimming shortened V by 1 base and J by 0 bases, and 10 bases separated the two germline ends. This CDR3 contains 16 residues. This chain's CDR3 is CASSLVTGASYNEQFF. The DNA for the CDR3 is TGTGCCAGCAGCTTAGTAACGGGGGCCTCCTACAATGAGCAGTTCTTC.

There are many counts of this clonotype. The rearrangement joins TRBV29-1 to TRBJ2-2; 8 positions match TRBD1. Germline V gives CDR1 SQVTM, CDR2 ANQGSEA. The trim removed 1 base at V and 4 bases at J, leaving 8 bases unmatched. The CDR3 runs to 16 residues. DNA for the CDR3: TGCAGCGTTGAAGGGATTACAGGGGGTGGCACCGGGGAGCTGTTTTTT. It translates to CSVEGITGGGTGELFF.

In this sample, this clonotype turned up many times. The chain couples TRBV7-2 to TRBJ2-7; D is undetermined. The CDR3 is 12 residues long. The V end lost 1 base, the J end lost 7 bases, and 8 bases lay between the germline ends. The germline gives CDR1 SGHTA, CDR2 FQGNSA. The CDR3 DNA is TGTGCCAGCAGCTTAGAGGGCGGAGAGCAGTACTTC. This gives the protein CASSLEGGEQYF.